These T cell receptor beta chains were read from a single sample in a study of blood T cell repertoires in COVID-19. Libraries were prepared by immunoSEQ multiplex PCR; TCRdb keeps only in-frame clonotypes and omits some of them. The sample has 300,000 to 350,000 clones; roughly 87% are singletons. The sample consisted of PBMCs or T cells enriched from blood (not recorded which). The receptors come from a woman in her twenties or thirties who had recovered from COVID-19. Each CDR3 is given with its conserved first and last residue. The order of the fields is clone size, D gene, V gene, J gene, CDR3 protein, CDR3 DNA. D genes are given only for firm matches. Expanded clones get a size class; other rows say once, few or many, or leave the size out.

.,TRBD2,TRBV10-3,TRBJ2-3,CAIQASGGARTDTQYF,TGTGCCATCCAGGCTAGCGGGGGGGCCCGCACAGATACGCAGTATTTT
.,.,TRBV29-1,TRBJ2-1,CTGHLYNEQFF,TGCACGGGACACCTCTACAATGAGCAGTTCTTC
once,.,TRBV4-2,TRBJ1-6,CASSQEGAALESPLHF,TGTGCCAGCAGCCAAGAGGGGGCGGCCTTGGAATCACCCCTCCACTTT
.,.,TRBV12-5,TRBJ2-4,CASGYHLQGSGF,TGTGCTAGTGGTTACCACTTACAGGGTTCGGGCTTC
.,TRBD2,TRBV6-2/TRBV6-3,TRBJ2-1,CASSLLAGAYNEQFF,TGTGCCAGCAGTCTTCTAGCGGGGGCGTACAATGAGCAGTTCTTC
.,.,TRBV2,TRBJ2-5,CASSDDREAETQYF,TGTGCCAGCAGTGACGACAGGGAGGCAGAGACCCAGTACTTC
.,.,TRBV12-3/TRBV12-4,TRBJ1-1,CASSPGRGTEAFF,TGTGCCAGCAGCCCAGGGCGGGGTACTGAAGCTTTCTTT
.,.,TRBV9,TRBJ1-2,CASSAYGQLLNYGYTF,TGTGCCAGCAGCGCGTACGGACAGCTCCTGAACTATGGCTACACCTTC
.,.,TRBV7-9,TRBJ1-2,CASSATGHPRIIYGYTF,TGTGCCAGCAGCGCTACGGGACATCCCCGTATAATCTATGGCTACACCTTC
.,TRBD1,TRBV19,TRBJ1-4,CASRYTTGIGEKLFF,TGTGCCAGTAGATACACGACAGGGATCGGTGAAAAACTGTTTTTT
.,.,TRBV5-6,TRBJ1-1,CASSLVGQTMNTEAFF,TGTGCCAGCAGCTTGGTGGGGCAGACCATGAACACTGAAGCTTTCTTT
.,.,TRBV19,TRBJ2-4,CASVGVAKNIQYF,TGTGCCAGTGTTGGAGTAGCCAAAAACATTCAGTACTTC
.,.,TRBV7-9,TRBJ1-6,CASSLRSGNNSPLHF,TGTGCCAGCAGCTTAAGATCGGGGAATAATTCACCCCTCCACTTT
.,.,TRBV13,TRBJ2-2,CASSPHGDKNTGELFF,TGTGCCAGCAGCCCACACGGGGACAAGAACACCGGGGAGCTGTTTTTT
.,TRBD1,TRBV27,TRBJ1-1,CASSRQGALSPRETEAFF,TGTGCCAGCAGTCGACAGGGGGCCTTATCCCCTAGGGAAACTGAAGCTTTCTTT
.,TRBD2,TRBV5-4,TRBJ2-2,CASGSPGGSNTGELFF,TGTGCCAGCGGCTCCCCGGGAGGGAGTAACACCGGGGAGCTGTTTTTT